These 4 T cell receptor beta chains share one sample of origin, sequenced in a study of blood T cells in healthy people across ages. A sample-barcoded 5' primer and a J-beta primer mix were used in a second PCR of roughly 7 to 11 cycles. One entry per CDR3 protein results from TCRdb running MiXCR on the 5' RACE reads. The table lists some 320,000 distinct CDR3 sequences, around 29% of them singletons. The source material was blood. The receptors here all came from a woman in her 70s in good health.

The V call is TRBV11-3, the J call TRBJ2-7; TRBD2 might be the D (6 bases). Germline-derived CDR1 and CDR2 are SGHNT and YENEEA. The V end lost 2 bases, the J end lost 5 bases, and 13 bases lay between the germline ends. The CDR3 runs to 14 residues. The CDR3 loop reads CASSLMAGKDEQYF. The CDR3 DNA sequence: TGTGCCAGCAGCTTAATGGCGGGAAAGGACGAGCAGTACTTC.

As concerns this clonotype: This may be a read error, as it is one base from a much larger clone. The CDR3 sequence is CATSVQSIQYF. CDR3 sequence (DNA): TGTGCCACCTCCGTGCAAAGCATTCAGTACTTC. The chain has TRBV28 and TRBJ2-4; D ambiguous. The CDR3 runs 11 residues. Germline V CDR1 and CDR2: MDHEN, SYDVKM. Trimming removed 10 bases at V and 9 bases at J, with 13 bases between.

This clonotype was detected only a few times. One end of the junction fails to match germline, which may point to a read error. The chain uses TRBV29-1 and TRBJ1-4; TRBD1 might be the D (6 bases). This CDR3 comprises 14 residues. CDR1 and CDR2 (germline): SQVTM, ANQGSEA. CDR3 sequence: CSVTIGGQGEKLLF. CDR3 bases: TGCAGCGTTACCATCGGGGGGCAAGGTGAAAAACTGCTTTTT.

This clonotype was seen many times. The CDR3 DNA is TGCAGTGCTGAGGACGGGGTACAAGAGACCCAGTACTTC. This gives the protein CSAEDGVQETQYF. The rearrangement links TRBV20-1 to TRBJ2-5; tentative D call: TRBD2 (5 bases). Trimming stripped 5 bases from V and 2 bases from J, with 12 bases between. This CDR3 has 13 residues. CDR1 and CDR2 (germline): DFQATT, SNEGSKA (reference sequence).